These 17 T cell receptor beta chains came from one sample sequenced in a study of blood T cell repertoires in COVID-19. Repertoires were generated with immunoSEQ multiplex PCR, while TCRdb's copy carries only in-frame clones and drops some. The sample consists of 250,000 or so clones, 88% of them appearing once. The sample taken for sequencing was peripheral blood. The receptors were sampled from a woman in her twenties or thirties with COVID-19, enrolled during active disease.

The sample holds one count of this clone. This chain uses TRBV5-1 with TRBJ1-6; 9 positions match TRBD1. CDR1 is SGHRS, CDR2 YFSETQ, per germline. V was pared by 2 bases and J by 6 bases, with 6 bases of the junction left unmatched. The CDR3 length is 16 residues. As DNA, the CDR3 is TGCGCCAGCAGCTTCGGCGGGGACAGGGCTAATTCACCCCTCCACTTT. Translating it yields CASSFGGDRANSPLHF.

This clone was recorded only once. The chain carries TRBV5-5 and TRBJ2-2; 10 bases line up with TRBD2. Germline CDR1 and CDR2: SGHKS and YYEKEE (reference sequence). Trimming at V came to 5 bases and at J to 6 bases, leaving 13 bases not matched to a gene. This CDR3 comprises 17 residues. DNA of the CDR3: TGTGCCAGCAGTCCGGGACTAGCGTCTGACGGGGCCGGGGAGCTGTTTTTT. Translated, it gives CASSPGLASDGAGELFF.

The CDR3 here is CASSFGGSKAEAFF. CDR3 DNA: TGTGCCAGCAGTTTCGGAGGGTCCAAAGCTGAAGCTTTCTTT. This chain uses TRBV28 with TRBJ1-1; D gene unclear. The CDR3 runs 14 residues. CDR1 and CDR2 from the germline V gene are MDHEN and SYDVKM. The germline V and J ends were trimmed by 3 bases and 6 bases, with 14 bases remaining between them.

V gene TRBV13 combines with J gene TRBJ1-3, with a tentative D call TRBD1 (5 bases). Germline CDR1 reads PRHDT; CDR2 reads FYEKMQ (reference sequence). V lost 5 bases to trimming and J lost 11 bases, with 19 bases between them. CDR3 length: 14 amino acids. CDR3 sequence reads: CASSLQGALLAIYF. CDR3 DNA: TGTGCCAGCAGCCTGCAAGGGGCCCTTCTAGCCATATATTTT.

The chain is built from TRBV6-1 and TRBJ2-1, with D possibly TRBD1 on 5 matching bases. The germline CDR1 and CDR2 sequences are MNHNS and SASEGT. The germline V and J ends were trimmed by 1 base and 6 bases, with 16 bases remaining between them. This CDR3 comprises 16 residues. The CDR3 spells CASSEEGVSGINEQFF. Here the CDR3 DNA reads TGTGCCAGCAGTGAAGAAGGGGTATCAGGAATCAATGAGCAGTTCTTC.

The V call is TRBV5-1, the J call TRBJ1-1, with 9 bases lining up with TRBD1. Per germline, CDR1 SGHRS and CDR2 YFSETQ. This CDR3 spans 15 amino acids. After removal of 3 bases from V and 5 bases from J, the junction contained 8 bases not matched to a gene. CDR3 DNA sequence: TGCGCCAGCAGCTCTACACAGGGGGCTCGGACTGAAGCTTTCTTT. Protein: CASSSTQGARTEAFF.

The chain couples TRBV4-3 to TRBJ2-1; no firm D call. The germline V gene has CDR1 LGHNA and CDR2 YSLEER. The V gene lost 0 bases and the J gene lost 4 bases, with 16 bases spanning the gap. The CDR3 contains 17 residues. The CDR3 is CASSQEIGISVYNEQFF. The CDR3 DNA reads TGCGCCAGCAGCCAAGAAATCGGTATCTCCGTTTACAATGAGCAGTTCTTC.

The rearrangement joins TRBV7-2 to TRBJ2-1; 12 bases are shared with TRBD2. This CDR3 is 16 amino acids long. Germline loops: CDR1 SGHTA, CDR2 FQGNSA. The V segment lost 6 bases and the J segment 5 bases; nucleotides outside the gene matches: 8. CDR3 sequence: CASRKTSGGSHNEQFF. The DNA of the CDR3 is TGTGCCAGCAGAAAAACTAGCGGGGGGTCCCACAATGAGCAGTTCTTC. Full variable domain (remainder filled in from reference TRBV7-2 and TRBJ2-1): GAGVSQSPSNKVTEKGKDVELRCDPISGHTALYWYRQSLGQGLEFLIYFQGNSAPDKSGLPSDRFSAERTGGSVSTLTIQRTQQEDSAVYLCASRKTSGGSHNEQFFGPGTRLTVL.

This sequence joins TRBV6-2 or TRBV6-3 and TRBJ2-7; TRBD1 agrees at 9 bases. In germline, CDR1 is MNHEY, CDR2 SVGEGT. The CDR3 contains 14 residues. V was pared by 5 bases and J by 6 bases, with 8 bases of the junction left unmatched. CDR3 residues: CASSLGQGPFEQYF. CDR3 coding DNA: TGTGCCAGCAGTCTGGGACAGGGACCCTTCGAGCAGTACTTC.

This chain connects TRBV7-9 to TRBJ2-2; TRBD1 might be the D (6 bases). The CDR3 runs to 12 residues. Trimming took off 5 bases at V and 6 bases at J, with 7 bases between the two ends. The germline CDR1 and CDR2 sequences are SEHNR and FQNEAQ (reference sequence). CDR3 protein: CASSRTAGELFF. CDR3 DNA: TGTGCCAGCAGCCGGACAGCCGGGGAGCTGTTTTTT. Drawing the rest from reference TRBV7-9 and TRBJ2-2, the complete variable domain is DTGVSQNPRHKITKRGQNVTFRCDPISEHNRLYWYRQTLGQGPEFLTYFQNEAQLEKSRLLSDRFSAERPKGSFSTLEIQRTEQGDSAMYLCASSRTAGELFFGEGSRLTVL.

The chain recombines TRBV7-9 with TRBJ2-1; 7 bases map to TRBD2. Per germline, CDR1 SEHNR and CDR2 FQNEAQ (reference sequence). V lost 5 bases to trimming and J lost 4 bases; unmatched junction nucleotides: 11. The CDR3 is 16 residues long. The CDR3 nucleotides are TGTGCCAGCAGCCAAATAAGGGAGGGTGTTTACAATGAGCAGTTCTTC. Its protein is CASSQIREGVYNEQFF.

This clone was picked up a small number of times. This chain links TRBV5-8 with TRBJ2-7; possibly TRBD2 for D (6 bases). There are 17 residues in the CDR3. Germline lookup yields CDR1 SGHTS and CDR2 YDEGEE. Deletions cut 4 bases from V and 2 bases from J, with 22 bases between. CDR3 sequence reads: CASSPRSSRGLTYEQYV. CDR3 in DNA: TGTGCCAGCAGCCCCCGGTCTTCGCGGGGCCTAACCTACGAGCAGTACGTC.

The chain has TRBV7-2 and TRBJ2-1, with 14 bases that match TRBD2. Germline V gene data show CDR1 as SGHTA and CDR2 as FQGNSA. CDR3 size: 16 residues. The ends lost 5 bases at V and 9 bases at J; junction bases unmatched: 9. The CDR3 sequence: CASSPGTSGSVSEQFF. CDR3 sequence (DNA): TGTGCCAGCAGCCCGGGGACTAGCGGGAGTGTCAGTGAGCAGTTCTTC.

The CDR3 coding sequence is TGCGCCAGCAGCTTGGTAGAGGCTCGCTCCTACGAGCAGTACTTC. As protein: CASSLVEARSYEQYF. The chain recombines TRBV5-1 with TRBJ2-7; D uncertain. Germline CDR1 is SGHRS and CDR2 is YFSETQ. Trimming left V 0 bases short and J 0 bases short, with 10 bases between. This CDR3 spans 15 amino acids.

The chain combines TRBV6-4 with TRBJ1-2, with D perhaps matching TRBD1 (5 bases). This CDR3 region has 16 residues. Deletions cut 5 bases from V and 8 bases from J, with 24 bases between. Germline CDR1 MRHNA, CDR2 SNTAGT. The CDR3 coding sequence is TGTGCCAGCAGTACCTCGCCCGACAGCACCTTCGGCGGCTACACCTTC. Protein sequence: CASSTSPDSTFGGYTF.

V is TRBV6-2 or TRBV6-3 and J is TRBJ2-7, with 9 bases that match TRBD2. The germline V gene has CDR1 MNHEY and CDR2 SVGEGT. The CDR3 spans 15 residues. The V gene end was trimmed by 3 bases and the J gene end by 2 bases; junction bases not matched to a gene: 5. The CDR3 sequence is CASSYSGRTAYEQYV. For the CDR3, the DNA is TGTGCCAGCAGTTATAGCGGGAGAACGGCCTACGAGCAGTACGTC.

The chain has TRBV6-5 and TRBJ1-6, with 7 bases matching TRBD1. This CDR3 is built from 15 residues. V was clipped by 0 bases and J by 7 bases; unmatched bases: 3. CDR1 and CDR2 from the germline V gene are MNHEY and SVGAGI. CDR3 in DNA: TGTGCCAGCAGTTACTCGAGGGGACAGAATTCACCCCTCCACTTT. Translated, it gives CASSYSRGQNSPLHF.